These 3 T cell receptor beta chains share one sample of origin, sequenced in a study of blood T cell repertoires in COVID-19. This table comes from immunoSEQ multiplex PCR, and its TCRdb copy is limited to in-frame clones, with some not included. The repertoire includes 120,000 to 150,000 clones, roughly 84% of them detected once, and about 5.5% sits in the top ten. Sample: PBMCs or T cells enriched from blood (not recorded which). The receptors derive from a man aged 35 to 55 with acute COVID-19.

V usage is TRBV27 and J usage is TRBJ2-1; D uncertain. The V and J ends lost 0 bases and 1 base respectively, with 7 bases between them. The CDR3 is 15 residues long. Germline V gene sequence: CDR1 MNHEY, CDR2 SMNVEV (reference sequence). The CDR3 loop is CASSLSTVSYNEQFF. In nucleotides, the CDR3 is TGTGCCAGCAGTTTATCGACTGTGTCCTACAATGAGCAGTTCTTC.

This clone has only a few counts. V is TRBV11-2 and J is TRBJ2-7; no reliable D call. With 0 bases removed from V and 4 bases from J, the gap between germline ends came to 10 bases. CDR3 size: 14 residues. Germline V CDR1 and CDR2: SGHAT, FQNNGV. The DNA of the CDR3 is TGTGCCAGCAGCTTAGATCTCTCCGGGTACGAGCAGTACTTC. Translated, it gives CASSLDLSGYEQYF.

The chain recombines TRBV10-2 with TRBJ1-3; D gene unclear. This CDR3 contains 16 residues. Trimming removed 2 bases from V and 4 bases from J, with 15 bases in between. Germline-derived CDR1 and CDR2 are WSHSY and SAAADI. The CDR3 DNA reads as TGCGCCAGCAGTGAGCAAGGAAATGGGGAGGGAAACACCATATATTTT. Translating it yields CASSEQGNGEGNTIYF.